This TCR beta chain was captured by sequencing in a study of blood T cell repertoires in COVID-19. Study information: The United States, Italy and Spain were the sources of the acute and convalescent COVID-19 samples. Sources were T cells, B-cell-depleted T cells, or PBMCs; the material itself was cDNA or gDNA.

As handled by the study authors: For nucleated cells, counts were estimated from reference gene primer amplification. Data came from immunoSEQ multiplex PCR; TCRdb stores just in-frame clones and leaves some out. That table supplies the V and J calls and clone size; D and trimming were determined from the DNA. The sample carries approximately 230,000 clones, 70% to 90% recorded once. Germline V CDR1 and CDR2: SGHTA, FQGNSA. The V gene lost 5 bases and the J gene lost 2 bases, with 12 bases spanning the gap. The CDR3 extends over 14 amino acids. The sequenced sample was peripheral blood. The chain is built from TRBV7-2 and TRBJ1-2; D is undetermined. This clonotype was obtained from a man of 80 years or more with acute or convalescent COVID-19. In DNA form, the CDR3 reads TGTGCCAGCAGCAACAGAGACCAGAACTATGGCTACACCTTC. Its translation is CASSNRDQNYGYTF. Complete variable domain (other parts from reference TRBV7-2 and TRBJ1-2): GAGVSQSPSNKVTEKGKDVELRCDPISGHTALYWYRQSLGQGLEFLIYFQGNSAPDKSGLPSDRFSAERTGGSVSTLTIQRTQQEDSAVYLCASSNRDQNYGYTFGSGTRLTVV.